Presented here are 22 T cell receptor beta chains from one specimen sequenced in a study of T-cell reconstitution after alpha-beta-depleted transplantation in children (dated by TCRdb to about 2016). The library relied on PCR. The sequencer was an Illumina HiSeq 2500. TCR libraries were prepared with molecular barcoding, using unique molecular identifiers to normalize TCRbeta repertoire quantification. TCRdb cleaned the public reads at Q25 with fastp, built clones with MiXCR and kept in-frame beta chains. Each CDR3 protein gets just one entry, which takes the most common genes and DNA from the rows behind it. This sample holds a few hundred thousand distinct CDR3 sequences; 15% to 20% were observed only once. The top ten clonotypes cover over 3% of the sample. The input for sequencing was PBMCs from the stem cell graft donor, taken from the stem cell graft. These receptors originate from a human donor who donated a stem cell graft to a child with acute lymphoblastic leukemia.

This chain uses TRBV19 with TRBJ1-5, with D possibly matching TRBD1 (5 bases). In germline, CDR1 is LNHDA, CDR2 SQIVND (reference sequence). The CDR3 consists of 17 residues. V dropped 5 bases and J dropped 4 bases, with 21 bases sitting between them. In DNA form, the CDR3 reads TGTGCCAGTAGTGCGGGACCTCCCGACACTCTAAATCAGCCCCAGCATTTT. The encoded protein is CASSAGPPDTLNQPQHF.

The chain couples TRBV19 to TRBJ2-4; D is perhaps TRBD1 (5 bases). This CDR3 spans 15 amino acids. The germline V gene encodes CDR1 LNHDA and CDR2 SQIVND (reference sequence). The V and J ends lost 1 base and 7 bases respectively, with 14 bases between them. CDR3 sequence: CASSIAGIGKNIQYF. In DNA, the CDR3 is TGTGCCAGTAGTATAGCAGGGATTGGTAAGAACATTCAGTACTTC.

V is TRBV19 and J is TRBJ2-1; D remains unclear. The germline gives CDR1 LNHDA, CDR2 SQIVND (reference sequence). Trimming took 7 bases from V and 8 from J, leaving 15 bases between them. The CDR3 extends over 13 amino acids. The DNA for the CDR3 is TGTGCCAGTATCGTCCCGGGTGGGCATGAGCAGTTCTTC. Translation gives CASIVPGGHEQFF.

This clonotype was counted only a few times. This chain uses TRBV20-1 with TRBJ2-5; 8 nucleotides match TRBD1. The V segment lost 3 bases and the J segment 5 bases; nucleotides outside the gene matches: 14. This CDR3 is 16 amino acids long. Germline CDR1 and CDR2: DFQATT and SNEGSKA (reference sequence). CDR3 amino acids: CSASPPDRAYRETQYF. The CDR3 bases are TGCAGTGCTAGCCCCCCGGACAGGGCTTACCGGGAGACCCAGTACTTC.

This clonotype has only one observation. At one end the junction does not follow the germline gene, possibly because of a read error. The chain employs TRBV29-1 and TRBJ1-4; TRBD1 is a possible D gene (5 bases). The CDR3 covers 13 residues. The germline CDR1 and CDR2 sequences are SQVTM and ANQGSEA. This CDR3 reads CSVVTATHEELFF. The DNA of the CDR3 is TGCAGCGTTGTGACAGCCACCCATGAAGAACTGTTTTTT.

The CDR3: CASSPADREGTEAFF. Here the CDR3 DNA reads TGTGCCAGCAGTCCGGCCGACAGGGAAGGGACTGAAGCTTTCTTT. The V and J genes are TRBV12-3 or TRBV12-4 and TRBJ1-1; 7 nucleotides align to TRBD1. With V trimmed by 5 bases and J by 5 bases, 11 bases remained unmatched. This CDR3 comprises 15 residues.

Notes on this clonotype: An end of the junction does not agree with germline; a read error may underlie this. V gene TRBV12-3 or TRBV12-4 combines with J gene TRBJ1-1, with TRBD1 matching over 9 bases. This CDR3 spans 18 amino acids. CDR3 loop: CTSSLSLGLTGGNTEAFF. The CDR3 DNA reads TGTACCAGCAGTTTAAGTTTGGGCCTGACAGGGGGGAACACTGAAGCTTTCTTT.

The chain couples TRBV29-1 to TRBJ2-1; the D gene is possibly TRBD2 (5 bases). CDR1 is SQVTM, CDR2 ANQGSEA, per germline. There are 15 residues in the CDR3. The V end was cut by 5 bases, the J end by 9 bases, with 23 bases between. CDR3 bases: TGCAGCGTTAGCGTTCTGTACGGGGTCGCGACTGAGCAGTTCTTC. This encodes CSVSVLYGVATEQFF.

The CDR3 protein is CASSFGGGQGSNQPQHF. The CDR3 DNA reads TGTGCCAGCAGTTTCGGGGGCGGGCAGGGGAGCAATCAGCCCCAGCATTTT. The rearrangement uses TRBV12-3 or TRBV12-4 and TRBJ1-5; D is possibly TRBD1 (6 bases). The V end was cut by 3 bases, the J end by 1 base, with 16 bases between. The CDR3 is 17 amino acids.

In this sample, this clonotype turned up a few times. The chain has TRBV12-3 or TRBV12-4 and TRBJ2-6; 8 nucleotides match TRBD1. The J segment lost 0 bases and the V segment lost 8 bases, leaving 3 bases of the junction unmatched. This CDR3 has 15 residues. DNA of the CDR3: TGTGCCAGCGGACAGGGACACTCTGGGGCCAACGTCCTGACTTTC. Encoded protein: CASGQGHSGANVLTF.

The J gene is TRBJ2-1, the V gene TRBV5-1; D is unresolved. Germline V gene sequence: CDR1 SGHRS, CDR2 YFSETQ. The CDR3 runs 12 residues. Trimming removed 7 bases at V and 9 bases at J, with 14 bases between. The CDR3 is CASLSPGGEQFF. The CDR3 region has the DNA TGCGCCAGCTTATCCCCCGGCGGTGAGCAGTTCTTC. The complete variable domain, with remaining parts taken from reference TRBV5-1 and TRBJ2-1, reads KAGVTQTPRYLIKTRGQQVTLSCSPISGHRSVSWYQQTPGQGLQFLFEYFSETQRNKGNFPGRFSGRQFSNSRSEMNVSTLELGDSALYLCASLSPGGEQFFGPGTRLTVL.

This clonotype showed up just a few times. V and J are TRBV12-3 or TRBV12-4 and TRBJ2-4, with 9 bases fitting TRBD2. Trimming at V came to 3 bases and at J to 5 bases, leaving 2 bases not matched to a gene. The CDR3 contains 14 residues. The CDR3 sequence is CASSLREGQNIQYF. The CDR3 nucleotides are TGTGCCAGCAGTTTGCGGGAGGGCCAAAACATTCAGTACTTC.

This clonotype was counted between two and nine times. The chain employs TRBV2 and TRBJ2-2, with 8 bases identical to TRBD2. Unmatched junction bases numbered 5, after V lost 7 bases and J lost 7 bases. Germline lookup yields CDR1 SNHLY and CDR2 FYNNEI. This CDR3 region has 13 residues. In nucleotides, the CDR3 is TGTGCCAGCATCGGACTAGCCGGCGGGGAGCTGTTTTTT. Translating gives CASIGLAGGELFF.

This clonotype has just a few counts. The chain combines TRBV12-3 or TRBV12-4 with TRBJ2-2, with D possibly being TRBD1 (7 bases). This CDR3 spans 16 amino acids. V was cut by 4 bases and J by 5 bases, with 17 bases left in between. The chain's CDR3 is CASSSSDREVTGELFF. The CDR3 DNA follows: TGTGCCAGCAGTTCATCCGACAGGGAGGTGACCGGGGAGCTGTTTTTT.

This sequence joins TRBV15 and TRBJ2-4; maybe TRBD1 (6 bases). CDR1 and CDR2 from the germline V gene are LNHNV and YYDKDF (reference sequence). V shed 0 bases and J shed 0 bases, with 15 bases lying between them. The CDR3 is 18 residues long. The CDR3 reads CATSRDQDSLLAKNIQYF. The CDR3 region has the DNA TGTGCCACCAGCAGAGATCAGGACAGTCTACTAGCCAAAAACATTCAGTACTTC.

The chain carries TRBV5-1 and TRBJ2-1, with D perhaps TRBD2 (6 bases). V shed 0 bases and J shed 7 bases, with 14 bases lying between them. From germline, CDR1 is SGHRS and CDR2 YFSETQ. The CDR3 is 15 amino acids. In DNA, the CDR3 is TGCGCCAGCAGCTTGGATAGGGGACTTTCTAATGAGCAGTTCTTC. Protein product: CASSLDRGLSNEQFF.

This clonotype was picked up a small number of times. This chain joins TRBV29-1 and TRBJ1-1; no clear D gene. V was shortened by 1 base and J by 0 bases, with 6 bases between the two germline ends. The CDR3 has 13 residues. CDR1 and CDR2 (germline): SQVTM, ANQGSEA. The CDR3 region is CSVEVGLNTEAFF. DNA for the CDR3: TGCAGCGTTGAAGTCGGTCTGAACACTGAAGCTTTCTTT.

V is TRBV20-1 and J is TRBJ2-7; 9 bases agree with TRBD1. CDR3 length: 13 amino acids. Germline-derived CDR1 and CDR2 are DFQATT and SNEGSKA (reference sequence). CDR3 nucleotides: TGCAGCACCCAGTGGGACAGGGTCGACGAGCAGTACTTC. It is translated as CSTQWDRVDEQYF.

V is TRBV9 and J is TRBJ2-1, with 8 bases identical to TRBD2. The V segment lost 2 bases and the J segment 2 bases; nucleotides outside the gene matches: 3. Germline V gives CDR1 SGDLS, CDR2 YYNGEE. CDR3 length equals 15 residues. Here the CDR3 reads CASSVDGGAYNEQFF. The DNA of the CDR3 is TGTGCCAGCAGCGTGGACGGGGGGGCCTACAATGAGCAGTTCTTC.

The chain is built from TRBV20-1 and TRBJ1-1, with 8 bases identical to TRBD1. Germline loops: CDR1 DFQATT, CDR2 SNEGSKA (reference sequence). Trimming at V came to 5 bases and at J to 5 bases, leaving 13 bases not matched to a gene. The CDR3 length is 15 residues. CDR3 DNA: TGCAGTGCTCGCGACAGGGGAGGGGGTAATACTGAAGCTTTCTTT. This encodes CSARDRGGGNTEAFF.

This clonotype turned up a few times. This chain's CDR3 is CSAGARLLLNSPLHF. The CDR3 DNA is TGCAGTGCTGGGGCCCGGCTCCTTCTGAATTCACCCCTCCACTTT. This chain connects TRBV20-1 to TRBJ1-6; a weak D match, TRBD1 (5 bases). The CDR3 has 15 residues. The V and J ends lost 5 bases and 7 bases respectively, with 18 bases between them. Germline V lookup: CDR1 DFQATT, CDR2 SNEGSKA (reference sequence).

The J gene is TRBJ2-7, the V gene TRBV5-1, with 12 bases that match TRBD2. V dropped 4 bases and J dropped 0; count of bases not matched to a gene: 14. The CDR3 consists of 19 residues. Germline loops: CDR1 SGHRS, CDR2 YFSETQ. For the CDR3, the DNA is TGCGCCAGCAGCCCAACGATACTAGCGGGAGGACCCCTCTCCTACGAGCAGTACTTC. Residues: CASSPTILAGGPLSYEQYF. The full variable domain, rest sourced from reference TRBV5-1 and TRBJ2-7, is KAGVTQTPRYLIKTRGQQVTLSCSPISGHRSVSWYQQTPGQGLQFLFEYFSETQRNKGNFPGRFSGRQFSNSRSEMNVSTLELGDSALYLCASSPTILAGGPLSYEQYFGPGTRLTVT.